Shown below are 3 T cell receptor beta chains from a single sample sequenced in a study of cytomegalovirus exposure and HLA in healthy donors. Sequencing used immunoSEQ multiplex PCR; TCRdb keeps in-frame clones, though not all of them. The sample consists of tens of thousands of clones, 85% to 95% of them appearing once. The sample was PBMCs. These TCRs come from a woman between 18 and 29 years old in good health and CMV-seronegative.

The chain links TRBV18 to TRBJ2-7; 9 nucleotides align to TRBD1. The CDR3 sequence is 15 residues long. The V segment lost 1 base and the J segment 2 bases; nucleotides outside the gene matches: 3. Looked up from germline, CDR1 is KGHSH and CDR2 is LQKENI. CDR3 region: CASSPRDRVPYEQYF. CDR3 nucleotide sequence: TGTGCCAGCTCACCACGGGACAGGGTTCCCTACGAGCAGTACTTC.

The chain is built from TRBV30 and TRBJ1-4, with 7 nucleotides matching TRBD1. This CDR3 has 13 amino acids. Losses at the gene ends were 1 base for V and 5 bases for J; bases not matched to a gene: 1. Germline V gene data show CDR1 as GTSNPN and CDR2 as SVGIG (reference sequence). This CDR3 reads CAWSAGQNEKLFF. The CDR3 nucleotides are TGTGCCTGGAGTGCGGGACAGAATGAAAAACTGTTTTTT.

The rearrangement uses TRBV19 and TRBJ2-1; 10 bases match TRBD1. This CDR3 is 14 amino acids long. CDR1 LNHDA and CDR2 SQIVND come from the germline V gene (reference sequence). J gave up 7 bases and V 5 bases, and 5 bases lay outside the gene matches. The CDR3 DNA reads as TGTGCCAGTAGTCCCCCGGGACAGGGGAATGAGCAGTTCTTC. It specifies CASSPPGQGNEQFF.